This passage covers 4 T cell receptor beta chains from one sample sequenced in a study of human T cells and chemical hapten exposure. Unfractionated whole blood yielded total RNA. A single record per CDR3 protein comes from TCRdb applying MiXCR to the 5' RACE reads. This table holds some 150,000 distinct CDR3 sequences, around 4% found once. The receptor set was obtained from a female donor in good health.

This clonotype was counted at least ten times. The chain employs TRBV7-9 and TRBJ2-7; D possibly matches TRBD1 or TRBD2 (5 bases each). With 5 bases removed from V and 6 bases from J, the gap between germline ends came to 14 bases. Germline V CDR1 and CDR2: SEHNR, FQNEAQ (reference sequence). This CDR3 comprises 13 residues. CDR3: CASSAPGPGEQYF. The CDR3 coding sequence is TGTGCCAGCAGCGCACCGGGACCGGGCGAGCAGTACTTC.

This clonotype was detected many times. The chain couples TRBV9 to TRBJ1-6; D is undetermined. The CDR3 runs 14 residues. V was shortened by 5 bases and J by 5 bases, with 11 bases between the two germline ends. CDR1 and CDR2 from the germline V gene are SGDLS and YYNGEE. The DNA of the CDR3 is TGTGCCAGCAGTCCCACGGGAAATAATTCACCCCTCCACTTT. Translated: CASSPTGNNSPLHF.

This rearrangement joins TRBV5-4 to TRBJ1-2; D gene uncertain. V dropped 0 bases and J dropped 7 bases, with 4 bases sitting between them. CDR1 SGHNT and CDR2 YYREEE come from the germline V gene (reference sequence). This CDR3 spans 11 amino acids. CDR3 sequence reads: CASSLGGGYTF. Here the CDR3 DNA reads TGTGCCAGCAGCTTGGGAGGTGGCTACACCTTC.

The chain is built from TRBV4-2 and TRBJ2-1; 8 nucleotides agree with TRBD2. The CDR3 loop spans 16 amino acids. V lost 1 base to trimming and J lost 4 bases; unmatched junction nucleotides: 6. Germline V lookup: CDR1 LGHNA, CDR2 YNFKEQ. In nucleotides, the CDR3 is TGTGCCAGCAGCCAAGGGTCGCGGGGGGATTACAATGAGCAGTTCTTC. Protein: CASSQGSRGDYNEQFF.